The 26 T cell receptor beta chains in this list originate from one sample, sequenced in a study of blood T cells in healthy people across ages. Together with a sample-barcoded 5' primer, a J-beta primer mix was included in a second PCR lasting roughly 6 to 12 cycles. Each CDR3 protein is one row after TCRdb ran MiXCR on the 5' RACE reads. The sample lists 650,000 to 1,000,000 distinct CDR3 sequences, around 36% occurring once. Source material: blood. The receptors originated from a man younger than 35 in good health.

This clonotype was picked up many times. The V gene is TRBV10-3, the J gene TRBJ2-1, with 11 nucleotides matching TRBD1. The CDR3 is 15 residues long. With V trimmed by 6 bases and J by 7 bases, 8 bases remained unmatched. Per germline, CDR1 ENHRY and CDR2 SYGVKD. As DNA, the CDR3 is TGTGCCATCAGGGGAGACGGGACAGGGGGAAATGAGCAGTTCTTC. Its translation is CAIRGDGTGGNEQFF.

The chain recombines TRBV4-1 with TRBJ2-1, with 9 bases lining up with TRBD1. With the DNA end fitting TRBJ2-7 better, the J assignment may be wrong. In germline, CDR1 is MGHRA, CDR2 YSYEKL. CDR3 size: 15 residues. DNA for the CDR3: TGCGCCAGCAGCCACCCGGGACAGGGCTACAATGAGCAGTACTTC. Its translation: CASSHPGQGYNEQYF.

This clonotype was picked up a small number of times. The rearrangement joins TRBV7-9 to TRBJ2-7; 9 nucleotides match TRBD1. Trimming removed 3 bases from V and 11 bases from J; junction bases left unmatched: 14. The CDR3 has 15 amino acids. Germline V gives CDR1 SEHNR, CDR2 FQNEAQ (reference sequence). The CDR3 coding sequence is TGTGCCAGCAGCTTGTCCCCGGGACAGGGCCCTGTGGAGTACTTC. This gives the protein CASSLSPGQGPVEYF. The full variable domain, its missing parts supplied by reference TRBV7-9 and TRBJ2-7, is DTGVSQNPRHKITKRGQNVTFRCDPISEHNRLYWYRQTLGQGPEFLTYFQNEAQLEKSRLLSDRFSAERPKGSFSTLEIQRTEQGDSAMYLCASSLSPGQGPVEYFGPGTRLTVT.

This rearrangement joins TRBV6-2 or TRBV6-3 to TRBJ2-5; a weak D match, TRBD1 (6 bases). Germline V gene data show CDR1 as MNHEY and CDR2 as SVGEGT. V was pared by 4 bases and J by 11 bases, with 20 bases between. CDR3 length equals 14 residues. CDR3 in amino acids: CASSFSGVRNEQYF. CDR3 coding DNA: TGTGCCAGCAGTTTTTCAGGGGTGAGGAATGAGCAGTACTTC.

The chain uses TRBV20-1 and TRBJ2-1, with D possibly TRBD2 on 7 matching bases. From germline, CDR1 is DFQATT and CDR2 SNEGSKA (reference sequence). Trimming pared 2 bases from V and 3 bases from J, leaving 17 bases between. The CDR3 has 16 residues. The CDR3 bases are TGCAGTGCTAGACCTTTTCGGGGGGCCATCTACAATGAGCAGTTCTTC. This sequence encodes CSARPFRGAIYNEQFF.

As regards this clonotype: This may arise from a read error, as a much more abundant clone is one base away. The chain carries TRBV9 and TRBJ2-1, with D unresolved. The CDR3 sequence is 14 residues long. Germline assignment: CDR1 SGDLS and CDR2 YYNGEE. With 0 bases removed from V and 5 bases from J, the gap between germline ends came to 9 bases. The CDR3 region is CASSVEVQDNEQFF. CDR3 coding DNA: TGTGCCAGCAGCGTAGAGGTCCAGGACAATGAGCAGTTCTTC.

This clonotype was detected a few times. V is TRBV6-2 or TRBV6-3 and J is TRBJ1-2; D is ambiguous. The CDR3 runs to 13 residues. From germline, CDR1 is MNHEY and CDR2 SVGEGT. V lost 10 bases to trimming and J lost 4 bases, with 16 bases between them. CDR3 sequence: CATHASGVYGYTF. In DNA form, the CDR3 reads TGTGCCACCCACGCTTCAGGAGTCTATGGCTACACCTTC.

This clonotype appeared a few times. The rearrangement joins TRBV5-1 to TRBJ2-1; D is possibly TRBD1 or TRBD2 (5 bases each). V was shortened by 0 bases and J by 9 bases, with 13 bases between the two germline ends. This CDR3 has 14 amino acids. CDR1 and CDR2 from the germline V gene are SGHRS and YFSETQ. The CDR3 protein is CASSLDGAMSEQFF. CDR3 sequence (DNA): TGCGCCAGCAGCTTGGACGGGGCAATGAGTGAGCAGTTCTTC.

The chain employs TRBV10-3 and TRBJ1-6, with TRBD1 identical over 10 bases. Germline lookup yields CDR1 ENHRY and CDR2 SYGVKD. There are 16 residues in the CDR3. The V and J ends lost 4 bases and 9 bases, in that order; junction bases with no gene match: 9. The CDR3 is CAISVETGGSSSPLHF. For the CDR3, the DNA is TGTGCCATCAGTGTCGAGACAGGGGGCTCTAGTTCACCCCTCCACTTT.

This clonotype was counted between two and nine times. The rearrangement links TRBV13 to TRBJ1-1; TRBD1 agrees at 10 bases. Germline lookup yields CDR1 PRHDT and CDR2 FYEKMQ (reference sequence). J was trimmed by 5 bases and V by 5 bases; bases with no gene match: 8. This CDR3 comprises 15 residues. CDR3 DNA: TGTGCCAGCAGCCAGGGACAGGGGAGAAGAACTGAAGCTTTCTTT. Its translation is CASSQGQGRRTEAFF.

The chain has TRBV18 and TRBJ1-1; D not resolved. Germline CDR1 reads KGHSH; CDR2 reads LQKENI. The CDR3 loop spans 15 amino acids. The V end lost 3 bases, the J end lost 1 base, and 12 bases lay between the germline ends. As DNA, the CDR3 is TGTGCCAGCTCACCCCCGTCAGCCCAGAACACTGAAGCTTTCTTT. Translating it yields CASSPPSAQNTEAFF.

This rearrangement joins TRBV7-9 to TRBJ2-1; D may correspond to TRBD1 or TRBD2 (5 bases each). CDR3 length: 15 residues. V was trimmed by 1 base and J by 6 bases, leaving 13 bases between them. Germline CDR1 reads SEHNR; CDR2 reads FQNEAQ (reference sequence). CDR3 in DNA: TGTGCCAGCAGCTTAGACCTTCTTGGGGGCAATGAGCAGTTCTTC. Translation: CASSLDLLGGNEQFF.

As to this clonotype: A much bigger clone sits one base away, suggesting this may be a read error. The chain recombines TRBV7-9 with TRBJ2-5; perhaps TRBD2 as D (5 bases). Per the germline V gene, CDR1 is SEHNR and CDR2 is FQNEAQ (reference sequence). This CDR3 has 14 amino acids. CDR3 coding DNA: TGTGCCAGCAGCTTAAGCGGTAGTAGAGAGGCCCAGTACTTC. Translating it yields CASSLSGSREAQYF.

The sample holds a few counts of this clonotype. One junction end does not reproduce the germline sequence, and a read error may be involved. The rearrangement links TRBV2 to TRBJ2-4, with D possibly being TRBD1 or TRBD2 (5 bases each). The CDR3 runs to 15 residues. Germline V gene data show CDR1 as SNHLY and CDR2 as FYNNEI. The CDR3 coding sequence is TGTGCCAGCAGGGAAGGGACCGTAGCCAAAAACATTCAGTACTTC. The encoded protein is CASREGTVAKNIQYF. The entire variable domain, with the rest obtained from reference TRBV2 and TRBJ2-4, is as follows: EPEVTQTPSHQVTQMGQEVILRCVPISNHLYFYWYRQILGQKVEFLVSFYNNEISEKSEIFDDQFSVERPDGSNFTLKIRSTKLEDSAMYFCASREGTVAKNIQYFGAGTRLSVL.

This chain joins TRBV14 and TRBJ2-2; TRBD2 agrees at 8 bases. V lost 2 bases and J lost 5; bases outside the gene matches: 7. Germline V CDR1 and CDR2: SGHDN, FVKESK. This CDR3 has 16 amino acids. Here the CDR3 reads CASSQNPAGATGELFF. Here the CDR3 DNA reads TGTGCCAGCAGCCAAAACCCAGCGGGGGCAACCGGGGAGCTGTTTTTT.

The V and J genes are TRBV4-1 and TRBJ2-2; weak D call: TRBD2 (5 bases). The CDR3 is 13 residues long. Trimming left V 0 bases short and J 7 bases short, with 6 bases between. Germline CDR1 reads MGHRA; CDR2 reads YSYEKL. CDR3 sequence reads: CASSQERVGELFF. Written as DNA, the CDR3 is TGCGCCAGCAGCCAAGAGCGGGTCGGGGAGCTGTTTTTT.

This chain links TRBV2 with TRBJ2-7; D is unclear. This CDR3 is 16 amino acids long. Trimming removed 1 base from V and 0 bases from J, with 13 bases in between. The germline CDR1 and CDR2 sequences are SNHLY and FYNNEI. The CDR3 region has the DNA TGTGCCAGCAGTGAAGAATCGGGCAGATTCTCCTACGAGCAGTACTTC. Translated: CASSEESGRFSYEQYF.

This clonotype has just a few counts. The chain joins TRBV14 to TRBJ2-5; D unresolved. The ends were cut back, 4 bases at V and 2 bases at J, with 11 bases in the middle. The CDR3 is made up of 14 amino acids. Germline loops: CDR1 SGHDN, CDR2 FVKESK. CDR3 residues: CASSRDLIQETQYF. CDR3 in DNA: TGTGCCAGCAGCCGAGACTTGATTCAAGAGACCCAGTACTTC.

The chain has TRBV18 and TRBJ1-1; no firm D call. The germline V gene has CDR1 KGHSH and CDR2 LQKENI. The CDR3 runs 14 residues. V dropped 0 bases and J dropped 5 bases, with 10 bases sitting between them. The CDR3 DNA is TGTGCCAGCTCACCACCCATGGGTTGGACTGAAGCTTTCTTT. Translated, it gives CASSPPMGWTEAFF. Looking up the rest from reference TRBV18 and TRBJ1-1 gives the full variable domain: NAGVMQNPRHLVRRRGQEARLRCSPMKGHSHVYWYRQLPEEGLKFMVYLQKENIIDESGMPKERFSAEFPKEGPSILRIQQVVRGDSAAYFCASSPPMGWTEAFFGQGTRLTVV.

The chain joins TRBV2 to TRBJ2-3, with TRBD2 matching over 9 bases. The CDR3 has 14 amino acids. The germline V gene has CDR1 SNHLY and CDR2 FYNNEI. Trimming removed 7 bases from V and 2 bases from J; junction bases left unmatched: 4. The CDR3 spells CASKERGATDTQYF. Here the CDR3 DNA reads TGTGCCAGCAAGGAGCGGGGGGCCACAGATACGCAGTATTTT.

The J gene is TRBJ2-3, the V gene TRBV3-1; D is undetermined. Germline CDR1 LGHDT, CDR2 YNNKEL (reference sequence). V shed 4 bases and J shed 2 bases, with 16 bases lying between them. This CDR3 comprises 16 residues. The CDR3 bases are TGTGCCAGCAGCCGCACGTCGGGCCTTGACACAGATACGCAGTATTTT. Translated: CASSRTSGLDTDTQYF.

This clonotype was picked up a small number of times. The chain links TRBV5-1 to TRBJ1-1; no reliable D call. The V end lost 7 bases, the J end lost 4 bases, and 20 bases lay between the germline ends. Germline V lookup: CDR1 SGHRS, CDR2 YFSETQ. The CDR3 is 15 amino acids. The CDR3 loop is CASGYLSGDVTEAFF. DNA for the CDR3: TGCGCCAGCGGATACCTCTCCGGGGATGTCACTGAAGCTTTCTTT.

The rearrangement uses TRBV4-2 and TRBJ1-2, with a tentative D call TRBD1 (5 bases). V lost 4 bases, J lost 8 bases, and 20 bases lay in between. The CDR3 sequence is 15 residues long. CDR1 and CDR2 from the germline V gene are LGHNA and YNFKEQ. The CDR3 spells CASSRPSGTPFGYTF. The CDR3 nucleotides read TGTGCCAGCAGCCGGCCTTCCGGGACTCCATTCGGCTACACCTTC.

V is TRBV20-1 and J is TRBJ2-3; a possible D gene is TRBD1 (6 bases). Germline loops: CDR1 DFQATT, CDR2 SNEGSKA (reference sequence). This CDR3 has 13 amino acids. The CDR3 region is CSADRTSADTQYF. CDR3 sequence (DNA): TGCAGCGCGGACAGAACTTCGGCAGATACGCAGTATTTT.

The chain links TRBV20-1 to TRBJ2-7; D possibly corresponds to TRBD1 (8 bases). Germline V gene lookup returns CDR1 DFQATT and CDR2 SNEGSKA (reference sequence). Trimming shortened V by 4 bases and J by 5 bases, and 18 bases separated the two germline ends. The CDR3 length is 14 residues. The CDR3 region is CSAIATGGGNEQYF. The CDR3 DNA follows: TGCAGTGCTATAGCAACAGGGGGAGGGAACGAGCAGTACTTC.

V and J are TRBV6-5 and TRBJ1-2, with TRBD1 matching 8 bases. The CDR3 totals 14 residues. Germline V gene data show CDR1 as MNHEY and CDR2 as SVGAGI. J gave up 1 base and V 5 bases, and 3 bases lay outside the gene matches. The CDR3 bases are TGTGCCAGCAGTCGGGACAGGAATAACTATGGCTACACCTTC. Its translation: CASSRDRNNYGYTF.